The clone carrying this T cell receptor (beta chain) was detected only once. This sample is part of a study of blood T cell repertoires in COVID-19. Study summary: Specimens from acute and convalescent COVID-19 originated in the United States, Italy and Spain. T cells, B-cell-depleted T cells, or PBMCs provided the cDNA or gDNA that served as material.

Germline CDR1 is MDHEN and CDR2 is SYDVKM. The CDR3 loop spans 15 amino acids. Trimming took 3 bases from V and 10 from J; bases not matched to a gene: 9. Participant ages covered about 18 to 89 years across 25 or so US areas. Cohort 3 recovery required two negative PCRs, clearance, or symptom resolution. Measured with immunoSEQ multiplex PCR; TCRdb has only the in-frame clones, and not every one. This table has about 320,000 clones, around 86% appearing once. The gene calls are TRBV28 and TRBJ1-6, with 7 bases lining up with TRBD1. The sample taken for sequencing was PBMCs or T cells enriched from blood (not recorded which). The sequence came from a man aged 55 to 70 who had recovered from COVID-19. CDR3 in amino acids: CASSLGPGGGSPLHF. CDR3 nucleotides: TGTGCCAGCAGTTTGGGGCCAGGGGGAGGATCACCCCTCCACTTT.